Listed below are T cell receptor beta chains from one sample, sequenced in a study of cytomegalovirus exposure and HLA in healthy donors. TCRdb's table, derived via immunoSEQ multiplex PCR, lists solely in-frame clones and lacks some. The table for this sample gives approximately 130,000 clones. The sequencing sample was made of PBMCs. These receptors came from a woman aged 55-70 years in good health and CMV-seronegative. The CDR3 runs from the conserved cysteine through the conserved F or W. Fields, in order: V gene, CDR3 length, D gene, J gene, CDR3 protein, CDR3 DNA. D genes are given only for firm matches.

TRBV19	14	-	TRBJ2-3	CASSFQGKADTQYF	TGTGCCAGTAGTTTCCAGGGAAAAGCAGATACGCAGTATTTT
TRBV30	14	TRBD1	TRBJ1-4	CAWSGDRLNEKLFF	TGTGCCTGGAGTGGGGACAGACTTAATGAAAAACTGTTTTTT
TRBV6-1	13	TRBD2	TRBJ2-7	CASVPRGTYEQYF	TGTGCCAGCGTCCCGCGGGGGACCTACGAGCAGTACTTC
TRBV18	15	-	TRBJ1-4	CASSPTGQGYEKLFF	TGTGCCAGCTCACCAACGGGGCAGGGGTATGAAAAACTGTTTTTT
TRBV5-4	12	-	TRBJ2-1	CASQRGGREQFF	TGTGCCAGCCAAAGAGGGGGTCGTGAGCAGTTCTTC
TRBV29-1	18	TRBD2	TRBJ2-3	CSVEDHGSSGKTPDTQYF	TGCAGCGTTGAAGATCATGGATCTAGCGGGAAAACTCCGGATACGCAGTATTTT
TRBV5-1	16	TRBD1	TRBJ2-4	CASSLRGTGVKNIQYF	TGCGCCAGCAGCTTGCGGGGGACAGGGGTGAAAAACATTCAGTACTTC
TRBV27	14	TRBD1	TRBJ2-7	CASSTKPQGLEQYF	TGTGCCAGCTCGACGAAGCCACAGGGGCTCGAGCAGTACTTC
TRBV7-2	17	TRBD2	TRBJ2-3	CASSLAPGLAGTKPQYF	TGTGCCAGCAGCTTAGCCCCCGGACTAGCGGGGACTAAACCGCAGTATTTT
TRBV19	13	TRBD1	TRBJ2-7	CASSPDRVVEQYF	TGTGCCAGTAGTCCGGACAGGGTAGTTGAGCAGTACTTC
TRBV7-9	13	TRBD2	TRBJ2-7	CASSLLAGGLMGF	TGTGCCAGCAGCTTACTAGCGGGAGGGCTGATGGGCTTC
TRBV4-1	15	-	TRBJ1-2	CASSQGGTLNYGYTF	TGCGCCAGCAGCCAAGGAGGGACATTGAACTATGGCTACACCTTC
TRBV21-1	16	-	TRBJ1-2	CASSEDRAPCYRGYTF	TGTGCCAGCAGCGAGGACAGGGCGCCATGTTACAGGGGCTACACCTTC
TRBV4-2	15	TRBD1	TRBJ1-3	CASSQSGGPGNTIYF	TGTGCCAGCAGCCAATCAGGGGGTCCTGGAAACACCATATATTTT
TRBV5-1	15	TRBD2	TRBJ2-7	CASSDPGLADYEQYF	TGCGCCAGCAGCGATCCGGGACTAGCGGACTACGAGCAGTACTTC
TRBV4-2	18	-	TRBJ2-2	CASSQEKGYGLGAGELFF	TGTGCCAGCAGCCAAGAGAAGGGGTACGGCCTAGGCGCCGGGGAGCTGTTTTTT
TRBV2	14	-	TRBJ1-4	CASMEQGLGEKLFF	TGTGCCAGCATGGAGCAGGGGCTAGGGGAAAAACTGTTTTTT
TRBV6-5	11	-	TRBJ2-7	CASVGVYEQYF	TGTGCCAGCGTCGGGGTATACGAGCAGTACTTC
TRBV6-1	13	TRBD2	TRBJ2-7	CATHSGSGGKQYF	TGTGCCACGCATAGCGGGAGTGGAGGAAAACAGTACTTC
TRBV28	12	-	TRBJ1-2	CAMPGLPRSYTF	TGTGCCATGCCAGGGCTCCCTAGGAGCTACACCTTC
TRBV5-4	14	TRBD1	TRBJ1-4	CASSLQGANEKLFF	TGTGCCAGCAGCTTGCAGGGGGCTAATGAAAAACTGTTTTTT
TRBV19	11	-	TRBJ2-3	CASSITDSQYF	TGTGCCAGTAGTATAACCGACTCGCAGTATTTT
TRBV6-1	14	-	TRBJ1-4	CASRERAPGEKLFF	TGTGCCAGCAGGGAGAGGGCACCGGGTGAAAAACTGTTTTTT
TRBV19	13	-	TRBJ1-4	CASSIQANEKLFF	TGTGCCAGTAGTATACAGGCTAATGAAAAACTGTTTTTT
TRBV15	18	TRBD1	TRBJ1-5	CATSMETGLAYGNQPQHF	TGTGCCACCAGCATGGAGACAGGGCTAGCATATGGCAATCAGCCCCAGCATTTT
TRBV10-3	13	-	TRBJ1-3	CAISESSGNTIYF	TGTGCCATCAGTGAGTCGAGCGGAAACACCATATATTTT
TRBV7-3	15	-	TRBJ1-3	CASSLSGIAGNTIYF	TGTGCCAGCAGCTTATCGGGGATTGCTGGAAACACCATATATTTT
TRBV5-1	15	-	TRBJ2-3	CASSLAGQTPDTQYF	TGCGCCAGCAGCTTGGCTGGGCAGACCCCAGATACGCAGTATTTT
TRBV19	15	-	TRBJ1-2	CASSFPGVLSSGYTF	TGTGCCAGTAGCTTTCCCGGCGTACTAAGCTCTGGCTACACCTTC